The TCR beta chain under discussion was sequenced for a study of cytotoxic CD8 clonotypes in ibrutinib-treated CLL. Sequencing was performed with immunoSEQ multiplex PCR; in TCRdb, only in-frame clones are kept and a portion is missing. The repertoire has roughly 180,000 clones, about two thirds of them found once; the top ten carry under 15%. Study conclusions and caveats: Timing of sampling differed between sustained-remission and progressing patients. Baseline clonality, above age-matched healthy donor levels, tracked circulating CD8+ T-cell counts.

The ends were cut back, 7 bases at V and 0 bases at J, with 11 bases in the middle. The CDR3 is made up of 14 amino acids. Germline CDR1 is MNHEY and CDR2 is SMNVEV (reference sequence). This clone was counted only a few times. Its antigen is still unknown. The rearrangement joins TRBV27 to TRBJ2-3; D call uncertain. The source of this sequence is a human donor with chronic lymphocytic leukemia. This specimen consisted of PBMCs, obtained after 24 months of ibrutinib treatment. This CDR3 is CASKKSLSTDTQYF. CDR3 coding DNA: TGTGCCAGCAAGAAGTCCCTTAGCACAGATACGCAGTATTTT.